This T cell receptor beta chain is from a study of blood T cell repertoires in COVID-19. Germline values: CDR1 LGHNA, CDR2 YSLEER. V was cut by 4 bases and J by 4 bases, with 19 bases left in between. CDR3 size: 16 residues. Per the original data handling: Amplifying reference gene primers gave estimates of nucleated cell counts. Method: immunoSEQ multiplex PCR; TCRdb's copy keeps in-frame clones and lacks some. V and J calls and clone size are given by that table; D and trimming were obtained from the DNA. The data contain a few hundred thousand clones, about 90% of them singletons. This chain uses TRBV4-3 with TRBJ1-1; no definite D call. This clonotype was obtained from a woman aged 60-75 years with COVID-19, enrolled during active disease. Input material: peripheral blood. The CDR3 DNA reads TGCGCCAGCAGCCCCCTGAGGGAGCCCTTGGGCACTGAAGCTTTCTTT. Its protein product is CASSPLREPLGTEAFF.